Shown below are 8 T cell receptor beta chains from a single sample sequenced in a study of blood T cells in healthy people across ages. The authors ran a second PCR of about 7 to 12 cycles using a sample-barcoded 5' primer and a J-beta primer mix. TCRdb ran MiXCR on the 5' RACE reads and lists one entry per CDR3 protein. The sample has 600,000 or so distinct CDR3 sequences, about 30% seen once. The sequenced sample consisted of blood. The receptors shown here come from a woman aged 80 or over in good health.

This clonotype was recorded many times. The chain is built from TRBV5-1 and TRBJ2-3; 7 bases fit TRBD1. V lost 0 bases and J lost 4; bases outside the gene matches: 5. This CDR3 contains 15 residues. Germline V gives CDR1 SGHRS, CDR2 YFSETQ. The CDR3 loop reads CASSLGDRVADTQYF. CDR3 sequence (DNA): TGCGCCAGCAGCTTGGGCGACAGGGTGGCAGATACGCAGTATTTT.

CDR3 bases: TGTGCCAGCAGCTCCGGGACTAGCGGAACCAGCTCCTACAATGAGCAGTTCTTC. Translating gives CASSSGTSGTSSYNEQFF. The rearrangement links TRBV5-4 to TRBJ2-1; 11 bases agree with TRBD2. Germline CDR1 is SGHNT and CDR2 is YYREEE (reference sequence). V was pared by 3 bases and J by 0 bases, with 8 bases of the junction left unmatched. There are 18 residues in the CDR3.

This chain joins TRBV7-9 and TRBJ2-4; 12 nucleotides align to TRBD2. The junction had 11 bases not matched to a gene; V was cut back by 5 bases and J by 15 bases. The CDR3 is 14 amino acids. Germline lookup yields CDR1 SEHNR and CDR2 FQNEAQ (reference sequence). CDR3 loop: CASSAPTSGGSRYF. The CDR3 DNA is TGTGCCAGCAGCGCCCCCACTAGCGGGGGGAGTAGGTACTTC.

This chain links TRBV27 with TRBJ1-1; unclear D gene. Deletions cut 7 bases from V and 4 bases from J, with 10 bases between. From germline, CDR1 is MNHEY and CDR2 SMNVEV (reference sequence). The CDR3 is 12 amino acids. CDR3 sequence: CASIRPGTEAFF. DNA of the CDR3: TGTGCCAGCATCCGCCCTGGCACTGAAGCTTTCTTT.

This clonotype was counted at least ten times. This chain connects TRBV20-1 to TRBJ2-1; TRBD2 agrees at 11 bases. The CDR3 contains 16 residues. Germline trimming cut 7 bases from V and 8 bases from J; bases unmatched to any gene: 16. Germline CDR1 DFQATT, CDR2 SNEGSKA (reference sequence). The CDR3: CSVDLPLAGGPDEQFF. The CDR3 DNA follows: TGCAGTGTTGATCTCCCTTTAGCGGGGGGGCCGGATGAGCAGTTCTTC.

This clonotype was counted between two and nine times. This sequence joins TRBV6-2 or TRBV6-3 and TRBJ1-2; D remains ambiguous. Per germline, CDR1 MNHEY and CDR2 SVGEGT. Trimming pared 2 bases from V and 2 bases from J, leaving 6 bases between. The CDR3 has 13 residues. For the CDR3, the DNA is TGTGCCAGCAGTTACCGCACAAACTATGGCTACACCTTC. This codes for CASSYRTNYGYTF.

Comments on this clonotype: With a much larger clone just one base away, this may be a read error. The rearrangement uses TRBV20-1 and TRBJ2-3, with a weak D call TRBD1 (5 bases). CDR3 length: 12 amino acids. The V gene's germline CDR1 is DFQATT and CDR2 SNEGSKA (reference sequence). CDR3 residues: CSADSTRDTRYF. The CDR3 DNA sequence: TGCAGTGCTGACTCAACCAGGGATACGCGGTATTTT.

The chain has TRBV20-1 and TRBJ1-2; possibly TRBD1 for D (5 bases). The ends were cut back, 3 bases at V and 0 bases at J, with 5 bases in the middle. The germline CDR1 and CDR2 sequences are DFQATT and SNEGSKA (reference sequence). The CDR3 runs to 12 residues. CDR3 amino acids: CSARDTNYGYTF. The CDR3, as DNA: TGCAGTGCTAGGGACACTAACTATGGCTACACCTTC.